This T cell receptor beta chain was found in a study of T cell responses to AZD1222 COVID-19 vaccine. Profiled with immunoSEQ multiplex PCR; TCRdb holds only in-frame clones, not every one. The table has around 130,000 clones, 70% to 90% seen once. General observations from the study: At baseline, just 6 or 7 AZD1222 recipients tested seropositive. At 160-218 and 743-854, vaccine-associated CD4 TCRs were dominant, and they spanned spike. The study sampled repertoires only after the peak T cell response.

This clone occurred once. Its antigen remains unidentified. The germline gives CDR1 MGHRA, CDR2 YSYEKL. This CDR3 spans 15 amino acids. J lost 5 bases, V lost 1 base, and 5 bases had no gene match. Sequenced here: peripheral blood, sampled on day 0 of AZD1222 vaccination. V gene TRBV4-1 combines with J gene TRBJ2-1, with 7 positions matching TRBD2. The sequence came from an adult in good health. Here the CDR3 reads CASSQAQRGNNEQFF. The DNA of the CDR3 is TGCGCCAGCAGCCAAGCCCAGCGGGGAAACAATGAGCAGTTCTTC.